Listed below are T cell receptor beta chains from one sample, sequenced in a study of blood T cell repertoires in COVID-19. Libraries were prepared by immunoSEQ multiplex PCR; TCRdb keeps only in-frame clonotypes and omits some of them. The data contain some 48,000 clones, about 81% of them singletons. Source material: peripheral blood. These TCRs come from a human donor in a cohort sampled during active COVID-19. Each CDR3 is given with its conserved first and last residue. The order of the fields is J gene, clone size, D gene, V gene, CDR3 protein, CDR3 DNA. D genes are given only for firm matches. A clone size is listed for some rows: how often the clone was seen (once, few, many), or a class if it is expanded.

j_gene: TRBJ2-1
abundance: few
d_gene: TRBD1
v_gene: TRBV19
CDR3aa: CASSPRTGSRGEQFF
CDR3nt: TGTGCCAGTAGTCCCCGGACAGGGAGCCGAGGTGAGCAGTTCTTC

j_gene: TRBJ1-3
abundance: .
d_gene: TRBD1
v_gene: TRBV5-3
CDR3aa: CARSHPNGQGAGNTIYF
CDR3nt: TGTGCCAGAAGCCACCCAAACGGACAGGGGGCTGGAAACACCATATATTTT

j_gene: TRBJ2-1
abundance: .
d_gene: .
v_gene: TRBV13
CDR3aa: CASSLGPGDNEQFF
CDR3nt: TGTGCCAGCAGCTTAGGCCCGGGGGACAATGAGCAGTTCTTC

j_gene: TRBJ1-1
abundance: .
d_gene: .
v_gene: TRBV7-9
CDR3aa: CASSFPGNTEAFF
CDR3nt: TGTGCCAGCAGCTTCCCAGGAAACACTGAAGCTTTCTTT

j_gene: TRBJ2-5
abundance: .
d_gene: .
v_gene: TRBV5-5
CDR3aa: CASSSATVETQYF
CDR3nt: TGTGCCAGCAGCAGCGCTACCGTAGAGACCCAGTACTTC

j_gene: TRBJ1-1
abundance: once
d_gene: .
v_gene: TRBV6-5
CDR3aa: CASSYSSGPTEAFF
CDR3nt: TGTGCCAGCAGTTACTCGTCGGGTCCCACTGAAGCTTTCTTT

j_gene: TRBJ2-1
abundance: few
d_gene: TRBD1
v_gene: TRBV5-4
CDR3aa: CASSVRQGAGEGEQFF
CDR3nt: TGTGCCAGCAGCGTCAGACAGGGGGCCGGGGAGGGTGAGCAGTTCTTC

j_gene: TRBJ2-1
abundance: .
d_gene: TRBD1
v_gene: TRBV19
CDR3aa: CASSTRQGWGNEQFF
CDR3nt: TGTGCCAGTAGTACCAGACAGGGGTGGGGCAATGAGCAGTTCTTC

j_gene: TRBJ1-2
abundance: .
d_gene: .
v_gene: TRBV12-3/TRBV12-4
CDR3aa: CASSFGYGYTF
CDR3nt: TGTGCCAGCAGTTTCGGCTATGGCTACACCTTC

j_gene: TRBJ1-2
abundance: few
d_gene: TRBD1
v_gene: TRBV5-6
CDR3aa: CASSPGTESYGYTF
CDR3nt: TGTGCCAGCAGCCCCGGGACAGAATCCTATGGCTACACCTTC

j_gene: TRBJ1-2
abundance: .
d_gene: .
v_gene: TRBV30
CDR3aa: CAWSTGSGYTF
CDR3nt: TGTGCCTGGTCCACAGGGAGCGGCTACACCTTC

j_gene: TRBJ2-3
abundance: .
d_gene: .
v_gene: TRBV6-5
CDR3aa: CASSTTVSGTQYF
CDR3nt: TGTGCCAGCAGTACGACAGTCAGTGGTACGCAGTATTTT

j_gene: TRBJ2-3
abundance: .
d_gene: TRBD2
v_gene: TRBV29-1
CDR3aa: CSVSLGGTSGGRPRARDTQYF
CDR3nt: TGCAGCGTCTCTTTAGGAGGGACTAGCGGGGGGCGTCCTCGGGCTAGGGATACGCAGTATTTT

j_gene: TRBJ1-2
abundance: .
d_gene: TRBD1
v_gene: TRBV9
CDR3aa: CASSQYRGYGYTF
CDR3nt: TGTGCCAGCAGCCAGTACAGGGGCTATGGCTACACCTTC

j_gene: TRBJ2-1
abundance: .
d_gene: TRBD2
v_gene: TRBV3-1/TRBV3-2
CDR3aa: CASSSPTSGLWDEQFF
CDR3nt: TGTGCCAGCAGCTCACCCACTAGCGGGCTATGGGATGAGCAGTTCTTC

j_gene: TRBJ2-5
abundance: .
d_gene: TRBD2
v_gene: TRBV2
CDR3aa: CASKPEVAGGQYF
CDR3nt: TGTGCCAGCAAGCCTGAGGTAGCGGGGGGACAGTACTTC

j_gene: TRBJ2-2
abundance: many
d_gene: TRBD2
v_gene: TRBV5-4
CDR3aa: CASSPGGSGGTTGELFF
CDR3nt: TGTGCCAGCAGCCCCGGGGGTAGCGGGGGAACAACCGGGGAGCTGTTTTTT

j_gene: TRBJ2-6
abundance: .
d_gene: .
v_gene: TRBV3-1/TRBV3-2
CDR3aa: CASSRQESGANVLTF
CDR3nt: TGTGCCAGCAGTCGACAGGAATCTGGGGCCAACGTCCTGACTTTC

j_gene: TRBJ2-7
abundance: .
d_gene: TRBD1
v_gene: TRBV9
CDR3aa: CASSVGWTGSDEQYF
CDR3nt: TGTGCCAGCAGCGTAGGGTGGACAGGGTCGGACGAGCAGTACTTC

j_gene: TRBJ1-1
abundance: .
d_gene: TRBD1
v_gene: TRBV19
CDR3aa: CASRTGAEAFF
CDR3nt: TGTGCCAGCCGGACAGGGGCTGAAGCTTTCTTT

j_gene: TRBJ2-3
abundance: .
d_gene: .
v_gene: TRBV9
CDR3aa: CASSVGRLGADTQYF
CDR3nt: TGTGCCAGCAGCGTAGGGAGATTGGGTGCAGATACGCAGTATTTT

j_gene: TRBJ1-3
abundance: few
d_gene: .
v_gene: TRBV11-2
CDR3aa: CASSLAFAGSSGNTIYF
CDR3nt: TGTGCCAGCAGCTTAGCATTTGCGGGGAGCTCTGGAAACACCATATATTTT

j_gene: TRBJ1-2
abundance: once
d_gene: TRBD1
v_gene: TRBV28
CDR3aa: CASSPGTGGEYGYTF
CDR3nt: TGTGCCAGCAGCCCTGGGACAGGGGGCGAGTATGGCTACACCTTC

j_gene: TRBJ1-2
abundance: once
d_gene: .
v_gene: TRBV6-6
CDR3aa: CASMDSRYYGYTF
CDR3nt: TGTGCCAGCATGGACTCCCGGTACTATGGCTACACCTTC

j_gene: TRBJ2-5
abundance: .
d_gene: .
v_gene: TRBV2
CDR3aa: CASSYREGETQYF
CDR3nt: TGTGCCAGCAGTTACAGGGAGGGGGAGACCCAGTACTTC

j_gene: TRBJ1-2
abundance: .
d_gene: TRBD1
v_gene: TRBV5-4
CDR3aa: CASSWGSGTGASGYTF
CDR3nt: TGTGCCAGCAGCTGGGGATCCGGGACAGGGGCTTCTGGCTACACCTTC

j_gene: TRBJ1-5
abundance: .
d_gene: .
v_gene: TRBV27
CDR3aa: CASSLLGGGQPQHF
CDR3nt: TGTGCCAGCAGCCTCCTAGGGGGTGGTCAGCCCCAGCATTTT

j_gene: TRBJ1-3
abundance: few
d_gene: .
v_gene: TRBV3-1/TRBV3-2
CDR3aa: CASSRGDGNTIYF
CDR3nt: TGTGCCAGCAGCCGTGGAGACGGAAACACCATATATTTT

j_gene: TRBJ1-5
abundance: .
d_gene: .
v_gene: TRBV7-9
CDR3aa: CASSFGQTSNQPQHF
CDR3nt: TGTGCCAGCAGCTTCGGACAGACTAGCAATCAGCCCCAGCATTTT

j_gene: TRBJ1-2
abundance: .
d_gene: TRBD1
v_gene: TRBV4-1
CDR3aa: CASSTQQGADYGYTF
CDR3nt: TGCGCCAGCAGCACCCAACAGGGGGCGGACTATGGCTACACCTTC

j_gene: TRBJ1-4
abundance: .
d_gene: TRBD1
v_gene: TRBV7-2
CDR3aa: CASSAGQGWPNEKLFF
CDR3nt: TGTGCCAGCAGCGCGGGACAGGGATGGCCTAATGAAAAACTGTTTTTT

j_gene: TRBJ2-3
abundance: .
d_gene: .
v_gene: TRBV5-4
CDR3aa: CASSLVTKGEDTQYF
CDR3nt: TGTGCCAGCAGCTTGGTGACTAAGGGGGAAGATACGCAGTATTTT

j_gene: TRBJ2-2
abundance: many
d_gene: .
v_gene: TRBV27
CDR3aa: CASSPTRAGELFF
CDR3nt: TGTGCCAGCAGTCCAACCCGGGCCGGGGAGCTGTTTTTT

j_gene: TRBJ2-3
abundance: .
d_gene: TRBD2
v_gene: TRBV5-4
CDR3aa: CASSRRLAGNTDTQYF
CDR3nt: TGTGCCAGCAGCAGAAGACTAGCGGGGAACACAGATACGCAGTATTTT

j_gene: TRBJ1-1
abundance: .
d_gene: .
v_gene: TRBV5-5
CDR3aa: CASSSRDMMNTEAFF
CDR3nt: TGTGCCAGCAGCTCGCGTGATATGATGAACACTGAAGCTTTCTTT

j_gene: TRBJ1-4
abundance: .
d_gene: .
v_gene: TRBV7-8
CDR3aa: CASSLGQTNEKLFF
CDR3nt: TGTGCCAGCAGCTTGGGACAAACTAATGAAAAACTGTTTTTT

j_gene: TRBJ2-1
abundance: .
d_gene: TRBD2
v_gene: TRBV9
CDR3aa: CASSVAGTSPNEQFF
CDR3nt: TGTGCCAGCAGCGTCGCCGGGACTAGTCCCAATGAGCAGTTCTTC

j_gene: TRBJ1-1
abundance: .
d_gene: TRBD1
v_gene: TRBV3-1/TRBV3-2
CDR3aa: CASSTPRTGGNTEAFF
CDR3nt: TGTGCCAGCAGTACACCTCGGACAGGGGGCAACACTGAAGCTTTCTTT

j_gene: TRBJ2-3
abundance: .
d_gene: TRBD2
v_gene: TRBV6-6
CDR3aa: CAVTRDYSTDTQYF
CDR3nt: TGTGCCGTAACAAGGGACTATTCCACAGATACGCAGTATTTT

j_gene: TRBJ2-7
abundance: .
d_gene: .
v_gene: TRBV11-2
CDR3aa: CASSLGAGLSPYEQYF
CDR3nt: TGTGCCAGCAGCTTAGGGGCAGGGCTCTCCCCCTACGAGCAGTACTTC

j_gene: TRBJ2-7
abundance: once
d_gene: TRBD1
v_gene: TRBV20-1
CDR3aa: CSASRQGWTYEQYF
CDR3nt: TGCAGTGCTAGTCGACAGGGATGGACCTACGAGCAGTACTTC

j_gene: TRBJ1-3
abundance: few
d_gene: .
v_gene: TRBV7-3
CDR3aa: CASSAGVSGNTIYF
CDR3nt: TGTGCCAGCAGCGCGGGGGTCTCTGGAAACACCATATATTTT

j_gene: TRBJ2-3
abundance: .
d_gene: .
v_gene: TRBV29-1
CDR3aa: CSVWTVSSTDTQYF
CDR3nt: TGCAGCGTTTGGACAGTATCTAGCACAGATACGCAGTATTTT